One and the same sample provided the 10 T cell receptor beta chains below, sequenced in a study of T cells after posttransplantation cyclophosphamide (dated by TCRdb to the mid-2010s). The library was prepared using the immunoSEQ multiplex PCR assay. This is the immuneACCESS table as TCRdb keeps it, with only in-frame sequences that have V and J called. A part of the clones is gone; compared with another copy, unresolved V genes explain less than half, and the rest is unexplained. This sample is represented by about 2,500 clones; around 67% of them were singletons. Of the sample, 20% to 25% falls within the top ten clones. Sequencing was carried out using PBMCs. These TCRs come from a man aged 25 to 45 with a blood cancer, CMV-positive, and with a related stem cell donor.

A few counts support this clone. J is TRBJ1-1 and V is TRBV28, with a possible D match to TRBD1 (6 bases). Trimming shortened V by 5 bases and J by 1 base, and 11 bases separated the two germline ends. Germline V CDR1 and CDR2: MDHEN, SYDVKM. There are 14 residues in the CDR3. The CDR3 DNA reads as TGTGCCAGCAGTCGAGAACAGGGGAACACTGAAGCTTTCTTT. It is translated as CASSREQGNTEAFF.

The rearrangement uses TRBV6-6 and TRBJ2-6; D is unresolved. Trimming took off 0 bases at V and 5 bases at J, with 8 bases between the two ends. Germline CDR1 and CDR2: MNHNY and SVGAGI (reference sequence). The CDR3 is 15 amino acids. CDR3 loop: CASSYSIDRANVLTF. The DNA for the CDR3 is TGTGCCAGCAGTTACTCGATAGACAGGGCCAACGTCCTGACTTTC.

The CDR3 reads CASSRGAGNTIYF. The CDR3 bases are TGTGCCAGCAGCCGAGGAGCAGGAAACACCATATATTTT. The rearrangement joins TRBV6-5 to TRBJ1-3, with no clear D. The germline V gene encodes CDR1 MNHEY and CDR2 SVGAGI. The CDR3 is 13 residues long. Trimming took 6 bases from V and 4 from J, leaving 10 bases between them.

This clone has only a few counts. The chain has TRBV7-2 and TRBJ1-1; D is undetermined. Trimming took off 2 bases at V and 0 bases at J, with 10 bases between the two ends. Per the germline V gene, CDR1 is SGHTA and CDR2 is FQGNSA. CDR3 length: 15 residues. Written as DNA, the CDR3 is TGTGCCAGCAGCTTACGGCCGGGAATGAACACTGAAGCTTTCTTT. This translates into CASSLRPGMNTEAFF.

Written as DNA, the CDR3 is TGCGCCAGCAGCTTGGAACCGCCCGGGACTTATGAAGCTTTCTTT. Residues: CASSLEPPGTYEAFF. The V and J genes are TRBV5-1 and TRBJ1-1, with a tentative D call TRBD1 (5 bases). V was trimmed by 0 bases and J by 7 bases, leaving 16 bases between them. Germline CDR1 and CDR2: SGHRS and YFSETQ. This CDR3 has 15 amino acids.

This clone was seen a handful of times. The germline gene is not matched at one end of the junction; a read error may be the cause. The V gene is TRBV5-4, the J gene TRBJ2-1; 8 bases map to TRBD1. The CDR3 extends over 18 amino acids. The germline V gene encodes CDR1 SGHNT and CDR2 YYREEE (reference sequence). CDR3 nucleotides: TGCGCCAGCAGCCAAGATTGGCCAGGGGGCGTAGGCCTCGATGAGCAGTTCTTC. Translated, it gives CASSQDWPGGVGLDEQFF.

Note on this clone: This specimen includes other DNA sequences encoding the same CDR3. J is TRBJ1-5 and V is TRBV11-2; D not resolved. The germline V gene encodes CDR1 SGHAT and CDR2 FQNNGV. There are 14 residues in the CDR3. V was clipped by 1 base and J by 6 bases, with 10 bases between them. The CDR3, as DNA: TGTGCCAGCAGCTTAGCTGGTGAGGGTCAGCCCCAGCATTTT. Amino acid sequence: CASSLAGEGQPQHF.

The table lists this clone with a count of one. The CDR3 DNA follows: TGTGCCAGCAGCCACTGGGACAGGGGGTTTGATGAGCAGTTCTTC. Translated, it gives CASSHWDRGFDEQFF. The chain couples TRBV7-9 to TRBJ2-1; 11 bases align to TRBD1. V shed 5 bases, J shed 8 bases, and the junction held 8 bases outside the gene matches. CDR1 and CDR2 from the germline V gene are SEHNR and FQNEAQ (reference sequence). The CDR3 is 15 amino acids.

The V call is TRBV6-5, the J call TRBJ1-1; D unclear. V lost 0 bases and J lost 4, with 3 bases in between. Germline values: CDR1 MNHEY, CDR2 SVGAGI. The CDR3 is 12 amino acids. CDR3 residues: CASSYSSTEAFF. In DNA form, the CDR3 reads TGTGCCAGCAGTTACTCGAGCACTGAAGCTTTCTTT.

V gene TRBV28 combines with J gene TRBJ2-7, with D unresolved. Germline CDR1 is MDHEN and CDR2 is SYDVKM. V lost 2 bases, J lost 2 bases, and 13 bases lay in between. The CDR3 contains 15 residues. CDR3 amino acids: CASSLPGGATYEQYF. CDR3 DNA: TGTGCCAGCAGTTTACCGGGTGGAGCTACCTACGAGCAGTACTTC.